The rows below give T cell receptor beta chains drawn from one sample of a study of T cells in tumors and immune-related adverse events. Libraries were prepared by immunoSEQ multiplex PCR; TCRdb keeps only in-frame clonotypes and omits some of them. Seen here are roughly 24,000 clones, 90% to 95% observed once, and the top ten hold 1.1% to 1.5%. The source material was lymph node tissue, sampled from a patient treated with anti-PD-1 therapy. These receptor sequences come from a female donor with metastatic renal cell carcinoma. CDR3s include the opening cysteine and the closing phenylalanine or tryptophan. The D gene is left open where the match is weak. Clone size is not always given. Where it is, it says once, few, many or a class for expanded clones.

v_gene,d_gene,abundance,j_gene,CDR3nt,CDR3aa
TRBV30,TRBD2,NA,TRBJ2-7,TGTGCCTGGGCTAGAGGGGGGACTAGCGGGATTTCCTACGAGCAGTACTTC,CAWARGGTSGISYEQYF
TRBV27,NA,NA,TRBJ2-3,TGTGCCAGCAGTAGCCCCTCTGGAGTAGGTCCAGATACGCAGTATTTT,CASSSPSGVGPDTQYF
TRBV19,NA,NA,TRBJ1-4,TGTGCCAGTAGTATTGGGGAGTACAAACTGTTTTTT,CASSIGEYKLFF
TRBV18,NA,NA,TRBJ1-2,TGTGCCAGCTCACCAGTAAGCAGGCAGGGGCATGGCTACACCTTC,CASSPVSRQGHGYTF
TRBV19,TRBD2,NA,TRBJ2-5,TGTGCCAGTAGTCCCGGACTAGCGGGAGTTGGAGAGACCCAGTACTTC,CASSPGLAGVGETQYF
TRBV18,TRBD1,NA,TRBJ2-7,TGTGCCAGCTCACCTTTCGACAGGGGCCACGAGCAGTACTTC,CASSPFDRGHEQYF
TRBV10-1,NA,NA,TRBJ2-1,TGCGCCAGCAGTGAGTCGCGAGCCCCTGGCAGGGATGAGCAGTTCTTC,CASSESRAPGRDEQFF
TRBV19,NA,NA,TRBJ1-5,TGTGCCAGTAGTAGGATCAGGGAAGTCGATCAGCCCCAGCATTTT,CASSRIREVDQPQHF
TRBV27,NA,NA,TRBJ2-5,TGTGCCAGCAGTTTGCGGTCGTCAAGAGCGCCCCAGTACTTC,CASSLRSSRAPQYF
TRBV7-9,TRBD2,NA,TRBJ2-1,TGTGCCAGCACCCGGTCGGGGGGGAATGAGCAGTTCTTC,CASTRSGGNEQFF
TRBV11-2,TRBD2,NA,TRBJ2-7,TGTGCCAGCAGCCAGGGACTAGCGGACGTATACTACGAGCAGTACTTC,CASSQGLADVYYEQYF
TRBV18,NA,NA,TRBJ1-6,TGTGCCAGCTCACCAACTAGTAGGGGTAATTCACCCCTCCACTTT,CASSPTSRGNSPLHF
TRBV19,NA,NA,TRBJ1-2,TGTGCCAGTAGGACCCCCGGGAGCCCCTATGGCTACACCTTC,CASRTPGSPYGYTF
TRBV7-9,NA,few,TRBJ2-2,TGTGCCAGCCACCGTGACGGACCGGACACCGGGGAGCTGTTTTTT,CASHRDGPDTGELFF
TRBV10-1,NA,NA,TRBJ2-2,TGCGCCAGCAGTGCGACAGGAGAGAACACCGGGGAGCTGTTTTTT,CASSATGENTGELFF
TRBV7-2,NA,NA,TRBJ1-2,TGTGCCAGCAGCCCCCCCGGGGAGGGACCCCGTGATTATGGCTACACCTTC,CASSPPGEGPRDYGYTF
TRBV19,TRBD1,NA,TRBJ1-2,TGTGCCAGTAGTACTGGACAGGGGAACTATGGCTACACCTTC,CASSTGQGNYGYTF
TRBV27,TRBD2,NA,TRBJ2-3,TGTGCCAGCAGTCCCCCCGGGAGGCAGGGTACGCAGTATTTT,CASSPPGRQGTQYF
TRBV4-3,NA,NA,TRBJ1-5,TGCGCCAGCAGCCAATATGTAGAGGGCCCGCGGCCCCAGCATTTT,CASSQYVEGPRPQHF
TRBV7-9,NA,NA,TRBJ2-7,TGTGCCAGCAGCTTAGGATTGGGGGGCGGCTACGAGCAGTACTTC,CASSLGLGGGYEQYF